The 11 T cell receptor beta chains below come from one sample, sequenced in a study of cytomegalovirus exposure and HLA in healthy donors. The PCR contained 60 Vbeta and 13 Jbeta primers. Method: immunoSEQ multiplex PCR; TCRdb's copy keeps in-frame clones and lacks some. The table records thousands of clones, approximately 84% of them present only once. The specimen was PBMCs. The receptor source for this set is a woman aged 40 to 50 in good health and CMV-seropositive.

The rearrangement links TRBV2 to TRBJ1-6; no definite D call. Trimming cost V 6 bases and J 7 bases, with 10 bases left between them. The germline gives CDR1 SNHLY, CDR2 FYNNEI. This CDR3 comprises 13 residues. The CDR3 DNA sequence: TGTGCCAGCAGGCTAGTGGAGAATTCACCCCTCCACTTT. It codes for CASRLVENSPLHF.

The rearrangement uses TRBV30 and TRBJ2-3, with D unresolved. CDR1 is GTSNPN and CDR2 is SVGIG in the germline V gene (reference sequence). The CDR3 length is 14 residues. Trimming cost V 1 base and J 4 bases, with 12 bases left between them. The CDR3 protein is CAWSGGSSADTQYF. The CDR3 DNA sequence: TGTGCCTGGAGTGGCGGTTCATCGGCAGATACGCAGTATTTT.

The J gene is TRBJ2-3, the V gene TRBV5-6; D is undetermined. The ends were cut back, 4 bases at V and 0 bases at J, with 3 bases in the middle. Looked up from germline, CDR1 is SGHDT and CDR2 is YYEEEE. The CDR3 totals 12 residues. For the CDR3, the DNA is TGTGCCAGCAGCCTTAGCACAGATACGCAGTATTTT. Protein: CASSLSTDTQYF.

This sequence joins TRBV29-1 and TRBJ2-1; D unresolved. CDR3 length: 14 amino acids. Looked up from germline, CDR1 is SQVTM and CDR2 is ANQGSEA. The germline V and J ends were trimmed by 1 base and 10 bases, with 17 bases remaining between them. The CDR3 DNA reads TGCAGCGTTGAAGCTCGCGGCAGAGTCAGCGAGCAGTTCTTC. It translates to CSVEARGRVSEQFF.

The DNA for the CDR3 is TGTGCCTGGAGCAAGGACAGCCTAGGCGAAAAACTGTTTTTT. Protein sequence: CAWSKDSLGEKLFF. The chain uses TRBV30 and TRBJ1-4, with D tentatively TRBD1 (6 bases). CDR1 and CDR2 (germline): GTSNPN, SVGIG (reference sequence). Trimming took 3 bases from V and 8 from J, leaving 16 bases between them. The CDR3 is 14 residues long.

V gene TRBV6-5 combines with J gene TRBJ2-1, with a weak D call TRBD1 (6 bases). The V gene's germline CDR1 is MNHEY and CDR2 SVGAGI. This CDR3 contains 12 residues. Trimming took off 2 bases at V and 12 bases at J, with 11 bases between the two ends. The CDR3 DNA reads TGTGCCAGCAGTTACCAACAGGGTATGCAGTTCTTC. This encodes CASSYQQGMQFF.

The V and J genes are TRBV30 and TRBJ2-2; TRBD1 might be the D (6 bases). The germline V gene has CDR1 GTSNPN and CDR2 SVGIG (reference sequence). CDR3 length equals 15 residues. V was cut by 2 bases and J by 8 bases, with 18 bases left in between. CDR3 protein: CAWSLRGRYLGELFF. CDR3 bases: TGTGCCTGGAGTCTCAGGGGACGGTACTTGGGGGAGCTGTTTTTT.

The genes are TRBV27 and TRBJ2-1, with D tentatively TRBD1 (5 bases). CDR1 and CDR2 (germline): MNHEY, SMNVEV (reference sequence). The CDR3 length is 13 residues. In nucleotides, the CDR3 is TGTGCAACAGCAGGGCAGGTTTTGAATGAGCAGTTCTTC. Its translation: CATAGQVLNEQFF.

This CDR3 reads CSVTRDRGRGYTF. For the CDR3, the DNA is TGCAGCGTAACCCGGGACAGGGGACGTGGCTACACCTTC. V is TRBV29-1 and J is TRBJ1-2; TRBD1 aligns across 10 bases. Germline V gives CDR1 SQVTM, CDR2 ANQGSEA. V lost 6 bases and J lost 7; bases outside the gene matches: 8. There are 13 residues in the CDR3.

This chain uses TRBV29-1 with TRBJ1-4; D is uncertain. Trimming cost V 3 bases and J 6 bases, with 8 bases left between them. This CDR3 contains 12 residues. Germline V CDR1 and CDR2: SQVTM, ANQGSEA. The CDR3 coding sequence is TGCAGCGTTGAGGTGAACTATGAAAAACTGTTTTTT. Protein sequence: CSVEVNYEKLFF.

The chain couples TRBV6-1 to TRBJ2-1, with TRBD2 identical over 10 bases. This CDR3 region has 15 residues. The germline V gene has CDR1 MNHNS and CDR2 SASEGT. With 1 base clipped from V and 6 bases from J, the junction kept 3 bases outside the gene matches. The DNA of the CDR3 is TGTGCCAGCAGTGAAGGGGCTAGCGGGAGCAATGAGCAGTTCTTC. As protein: CASSEGASGSNEQFF.